The 10 T cell receptor beta chains listed next were all sequenced from one sample in a study of T-cell memory formation after mild COVID-19. TCRdb itself ran the 5' RACE reads through MiXCR, one entry per CDR3 protein. The table lists around 300,000 distinct CDR3 sequences, roughly 13% of them singletons, with about 24% in the top ten. Source material: PBMCs or a T cell subset sorted from them (not recorded which). The receptors derive from a man aged 18 to 29 who had mild COVID-19 (a few samples of this study predate the infection). Cell type and time point are not known.

This clonotype was picked up a small number of times. V is TRBV5-1 and J is TRBJ2-2; a possible D gene is TRBD1 (6 bases). Trimming took 0 bases from V and 7 from J, leaving 13 bases between them. The CDR3 totals 15 residues. Germline V lookup: CDR1 SGHRS, CDR2 YFSETQ. CDR3 residues: CASSLGRTVVGELFF. CDR3 nucleotides: TGCGCCAGCAGCTTGGGAAGGACAGTGGTCGGGGAGCTGTTTTTT.

Written as DNA, the CDR3 is TGTGCCAGCAGTGAGGGGGATTTTTACGAGCAGTACTTC. Translated: CASSEGDFYEQYF. The chain combines TRBV6-1 with TRBJ2-7; D is possibly TRBD1 or TRBD2 (5 bases each). Per the germline V gene, CDR1 is MNHNS and CDR2 is SASEGT. Trimming cost V 3 bases and J 4 bases, with 10 bases left between them. This CDR3 has 13 amino acids.

This clonotype was detected many times. V is TRBV5-1 and J is TRBJ2-3; TRBD1 might be the D (7 bases). The germline CDR1 and CDR2 sequences are SGHRS and YFSETQ. CDR3 length equals 16 residues. Deletions cut 4 bases from V and 4 bases from J, with 19 bases between. CDR3 bases: TGCGCCAGCAGCCCGCTGACAGGGACTGGGGCAGATACGCAGTATTTT. Amino acids: CASSPLTGTGADTQYF.

DNA for the CDR3: TGCAGTGCCGTACCTCCCTCCGACACATGGAACACTGAAGCTTTCTTT. Encoded protein: CSAVPPSDTWNTEAFF. This chain uses TRBV20-1 with TRBJ1-1; D ambiguous. There are 16 residues in the CDR3. Trimming stripped 6 bases from V and 1 base from J, with 21 bases between. The germline gives CDR1 DFQATT, CDR2 SNEGSKA (reference sequence).

A remark on this clonotype: One end of the junction varies from germline; a read error may be responsible. The chain carries TRBV19 and TRBJ2-1; perhaps TRBD1 as D (6 bases). Germline V gives CDR1 LNHDA, CDR2 SQIVND (reference sequence). The CDR3 is 15 residues long. The CDR3: CSSSIDPRSGVGQFF. The CDR3, as DNA: TGTTCCAGTAGTATAGATCCAAGATCAGGGGTAGGGCAGTTCTTC.

In its sample, this clonotype was seen a few times. This chain joins TRBV6-2 or TRBV6-3 and TRBJ2-2; no firm D call. The germline V and J ends were trimmed by 8 bases and 5 bases, with 6 bases remaining between them. Germline V gene lookup returns CDR1 MNHEY and CDR2 SVGEGT. CDR3 length equals 11 residues. CDR3 region: CASGRTGELFF. CDR3 bases: TGTGCCAGCGGCAGAACCGGGGAGCTGTTTTTT.

This chain joins TRBV30 and TRBJ2-3; 7 bases are shared with TRBD1. V shed 0 bases, J shed 9 bases, and the junction held 3 bases outside the gene matches. The CDR3 covers 12 residues. Germline V gene data show CDR1 as GTSNPN and CDR2 as SVGIG (reference sequence). The CDR3: CAWSVQGQTQYF. The CDR3 nucleotides read TGTGCCTGGAGTGTACAGGGGCAGACGCAGTATTTT.

The sample holds many counts of this clonotype. Here the CDR3 reads CASSFFGGLAKNIQYF. CDR3 coding DNA: TGTGCCAGCAGCTTCTTCGGGGGGCTAGCCAAAAACATTCAGTACTTC. This chain links TRBV7-2 with TRBJ2-4, with a weak D call TRBD2 (7 bases). Germline V lookup: CDR1 SGHTA, CDR2 FQGNSA. The CDR3 covers 16 residues. V was shortened by 3 bases and J by 0 bases, with 12 bases between the two germline ends.

This clonotype has a count of ten or more. The chain joins TRBV7-3 to TRBJ2-1, with TRBD1 matching 9 bases. Trimming removed 3 bases from V and 6 bases from J; junction bases left unmatched: 0. Per the germline V gene, CDR1 is SGHTA and CDR2 is FQGTGA. The CDR3 covers 13 residues. The CDR3 region has the DNA TGTGCCAGCAGCTTGACAGGGGGCAATGAGCAGTTCTTC. Translating gives CASSLTGGNEQFF. Combining the CDR3 with reference TRBV7-3 and TRBJ2-1 gives the whole variable domain GAGVSQTPSNKVTEKGKYVELRCDPISGHTALYWYRQSLGQGPEFLIYFQGTGAADDSGLPNDRFFAVRPEGSVSTLKIQRTERGDSAVYLCASSLTGGNEQFFGPGTRLTVL.

In its sample, this clonotype was seen many times. One junction end does not reproduce the germline sequence, and a read error may be involved. This chain links TRBV18 with TRBJ2-3; D may match TRBD1 or TRBD2 (5 bases each). In germline, CDR1 is KGHSH, CDR2 LQKENI. The CDR3 contains 13 residues. CDR3 protein: CASSRDSTDTQYF. DNA for the CDR3: TGCGCCAGCAGCCGGGACAGCACAGATACGCAGTATTTT.